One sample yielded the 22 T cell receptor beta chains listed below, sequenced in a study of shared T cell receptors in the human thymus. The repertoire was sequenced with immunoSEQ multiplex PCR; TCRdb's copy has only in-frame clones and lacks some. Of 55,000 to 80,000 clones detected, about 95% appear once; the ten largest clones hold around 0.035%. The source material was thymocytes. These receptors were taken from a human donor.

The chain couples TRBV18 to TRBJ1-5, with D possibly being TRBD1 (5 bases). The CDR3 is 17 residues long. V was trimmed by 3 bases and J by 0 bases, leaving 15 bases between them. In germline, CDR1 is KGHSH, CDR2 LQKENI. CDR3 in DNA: TGTGCCAGCTCACCCGCCGTGGCAGGGTATAGCAATCAGCCCCAGCATTTT. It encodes CASSPAVAGYSNQPQHF. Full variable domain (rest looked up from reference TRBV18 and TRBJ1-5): NAGVMQNPRHLVRRRGQEARLRCSPMKGHSHVYWYRQLPEEGLKFMVYLQKENIIDESGMPKERFSAEFPKEGPSILRIQQVVRGDSAAYFCASSPAVAGYSNQPQHFGDGTRLSIL.

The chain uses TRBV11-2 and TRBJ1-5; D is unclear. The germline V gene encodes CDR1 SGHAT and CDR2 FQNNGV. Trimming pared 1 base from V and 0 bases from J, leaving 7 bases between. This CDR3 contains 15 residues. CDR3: CASSLAPHSNQPQHF. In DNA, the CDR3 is TGTGCCAGCAGCTTAGCCCCCCATAGCAATCAGCCCCAGCATTTT.

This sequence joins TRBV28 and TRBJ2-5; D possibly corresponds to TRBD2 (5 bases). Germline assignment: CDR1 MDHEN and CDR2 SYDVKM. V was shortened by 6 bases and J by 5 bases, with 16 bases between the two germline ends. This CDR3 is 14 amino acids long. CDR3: CASRDAGGRETQYF. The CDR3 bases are TGTGCCAGCAGGGACGCTGGAGGCCGGGAGACCCAGTACTTC.

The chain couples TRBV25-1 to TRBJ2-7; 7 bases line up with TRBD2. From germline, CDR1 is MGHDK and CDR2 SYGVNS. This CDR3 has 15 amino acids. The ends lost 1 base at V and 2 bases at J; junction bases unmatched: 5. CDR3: CASSEWETSTYEQYF. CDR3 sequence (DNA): TGTGCCAGCAGTGAATGGGAGACTAGCACCTACGAGCAGTACTTC.

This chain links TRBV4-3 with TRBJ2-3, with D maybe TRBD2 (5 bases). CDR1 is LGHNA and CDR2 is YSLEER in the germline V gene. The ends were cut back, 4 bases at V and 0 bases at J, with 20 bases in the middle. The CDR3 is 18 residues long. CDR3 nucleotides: TGCGCCAGCAGCCTTATGGAGCCCGGGGTCTCTAGCACAGATACGCAGTATTTT. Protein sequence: CASSLMEPGVSSTDTQYF.

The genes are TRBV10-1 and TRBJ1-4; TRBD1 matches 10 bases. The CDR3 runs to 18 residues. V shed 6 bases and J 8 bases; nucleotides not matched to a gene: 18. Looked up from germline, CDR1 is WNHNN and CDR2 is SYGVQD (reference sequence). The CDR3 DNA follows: TGCGCCAGCAGCATTACCGGGACAGGGGCCCCCCTGGGCGAAAAACTGTTTTTT. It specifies CASSITGTGAPLGEKLFF.

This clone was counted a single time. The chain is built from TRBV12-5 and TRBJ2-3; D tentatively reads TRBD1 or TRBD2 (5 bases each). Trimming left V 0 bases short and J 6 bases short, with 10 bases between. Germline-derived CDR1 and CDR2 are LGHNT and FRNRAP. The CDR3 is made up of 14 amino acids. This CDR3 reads CASGLVRGRDTQYF. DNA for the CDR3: TGTGCTAGTGGTTTGGTTCGGGGCCGGGATACGCAGTATTTT.

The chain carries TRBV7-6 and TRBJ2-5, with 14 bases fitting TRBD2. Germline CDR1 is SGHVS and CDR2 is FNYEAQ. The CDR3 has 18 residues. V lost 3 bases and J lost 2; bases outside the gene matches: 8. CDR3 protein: CASSLDWTSGGIQETQYF. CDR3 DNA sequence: TGTGCCAGCAGCTTGGATTGGACTAGCGGGGGGATACAAGAGACCCAGTACTTC.

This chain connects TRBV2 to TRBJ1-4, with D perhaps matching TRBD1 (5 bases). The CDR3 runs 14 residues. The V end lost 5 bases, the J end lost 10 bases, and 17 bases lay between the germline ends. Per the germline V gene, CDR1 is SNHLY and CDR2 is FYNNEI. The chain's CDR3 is CASSQGEEIGKLFF. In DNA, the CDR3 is TGTGCCAGCAGTCAGGGTGAGGAGATCGGAAAACTGTTTTTT.

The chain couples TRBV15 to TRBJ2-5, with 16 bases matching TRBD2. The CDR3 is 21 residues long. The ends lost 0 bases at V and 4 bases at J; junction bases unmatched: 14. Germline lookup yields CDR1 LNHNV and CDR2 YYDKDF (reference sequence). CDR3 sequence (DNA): TGTGCCACCAGCAGAGATCGGTTCGCGGGACTAGCGGGGGGGTTGGTAGAGACCCAGTACTTC. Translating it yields CATSRDRFAGLAGGLVETQYF.

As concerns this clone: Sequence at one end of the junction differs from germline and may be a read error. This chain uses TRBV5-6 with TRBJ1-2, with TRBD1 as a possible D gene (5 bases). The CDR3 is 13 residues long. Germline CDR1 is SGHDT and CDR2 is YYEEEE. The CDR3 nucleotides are TGTGCCAGCGGCTTGGTACCAGGGAATGGCTACACCTTC. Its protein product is CASGLVPGNGYTF.

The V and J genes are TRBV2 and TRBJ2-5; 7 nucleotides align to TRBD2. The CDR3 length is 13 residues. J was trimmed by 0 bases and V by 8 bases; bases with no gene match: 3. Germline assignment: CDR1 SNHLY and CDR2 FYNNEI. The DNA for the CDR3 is TGTGCCAGCGGGGCGGGGGACCAAGAGACCCAGTACTTC. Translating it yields CASGAGDQETQYF.

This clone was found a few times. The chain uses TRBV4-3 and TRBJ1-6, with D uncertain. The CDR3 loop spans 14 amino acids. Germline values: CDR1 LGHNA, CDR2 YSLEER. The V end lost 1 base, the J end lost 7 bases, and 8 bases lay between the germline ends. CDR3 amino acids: CASSQGLRNSPLHF. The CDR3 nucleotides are TGCGCCAGCAGCCAAGGGCTGAGAAATTCACCCCTCCACTTT.

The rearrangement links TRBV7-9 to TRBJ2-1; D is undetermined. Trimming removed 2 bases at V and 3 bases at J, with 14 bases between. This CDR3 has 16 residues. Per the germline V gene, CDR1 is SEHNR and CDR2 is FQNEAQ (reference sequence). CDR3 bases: TGTGCCAGCAGCTTATCTCCCAGCGACTTCTACAATGAGCAGTTCTTC. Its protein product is CASSLSPSDFYNEQFF.

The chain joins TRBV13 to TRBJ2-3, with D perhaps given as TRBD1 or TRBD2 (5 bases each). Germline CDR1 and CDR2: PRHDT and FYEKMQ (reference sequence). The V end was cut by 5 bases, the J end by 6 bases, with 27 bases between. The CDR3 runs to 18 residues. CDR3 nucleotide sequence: TGTGCCAGCAGCCCGAAGTCCACCTGGGACCCGAGGGTGGATACGCAGTATTTT. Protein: CASSPKSTWDPRVDTQYF.

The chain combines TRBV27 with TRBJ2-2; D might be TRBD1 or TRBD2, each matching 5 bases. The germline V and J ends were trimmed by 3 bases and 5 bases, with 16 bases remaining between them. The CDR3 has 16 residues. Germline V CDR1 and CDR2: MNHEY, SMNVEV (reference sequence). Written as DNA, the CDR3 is TGTGCCAGCAGTTTTTTTTGGGGGACCACTACCGGGGAGCTGTTTTTT. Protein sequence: CASSFFWGTTTGELFF.

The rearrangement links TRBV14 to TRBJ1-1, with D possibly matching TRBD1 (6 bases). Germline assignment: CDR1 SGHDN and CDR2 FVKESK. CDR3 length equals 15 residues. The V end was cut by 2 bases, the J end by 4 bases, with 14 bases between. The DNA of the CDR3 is TGTGCCAGCAGCCAATTGGCAGGGGTGACCACTGAAGCTTTCTTT. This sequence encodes CASSQLAGVTTEAFF.

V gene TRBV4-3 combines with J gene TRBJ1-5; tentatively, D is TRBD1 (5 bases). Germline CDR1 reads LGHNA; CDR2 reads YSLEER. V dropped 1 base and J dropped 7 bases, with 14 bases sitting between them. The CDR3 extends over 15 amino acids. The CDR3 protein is CASSQGSGGRQPQHF. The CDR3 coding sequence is TGCGCCAGCAGCCAAGGTAGTGGGGGGAGGCAGCCCCAGCATTTT.

DNA of the CDR3: TGTGCCAGCAGTTTCCAAGGTGAGCGAACTAGGAACACTGAAGCTTTCTTT. It is translated as CASSFQGERTRNTEAFF. The rearrangement links TRBV28 to TRBJ1-1, with D unresolved. This CDR3 is 17 amino acids long. With 3 bases removed from V and 1 base from J, the gap between germline ends came to 18 bases. Germline-derived CDR1 and CDR2 are MDHEN and SYDVKM.

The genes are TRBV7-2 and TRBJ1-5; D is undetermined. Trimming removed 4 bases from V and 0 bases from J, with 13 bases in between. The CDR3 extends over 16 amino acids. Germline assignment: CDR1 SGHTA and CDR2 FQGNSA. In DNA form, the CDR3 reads TGTGCCAGCAGCTCTATAGATGAGTATAGCAATCAGCCCCAGCATTTT. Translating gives CASSSIDEYSNQPQHF.

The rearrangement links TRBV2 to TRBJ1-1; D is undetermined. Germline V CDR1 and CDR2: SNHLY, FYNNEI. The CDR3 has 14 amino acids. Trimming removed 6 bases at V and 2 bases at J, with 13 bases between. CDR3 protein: CASRARKSNTEAFF. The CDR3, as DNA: TGTGCCAGCAGGGCTCGAAAATCCAACACTGAAGCTTTCTTT.

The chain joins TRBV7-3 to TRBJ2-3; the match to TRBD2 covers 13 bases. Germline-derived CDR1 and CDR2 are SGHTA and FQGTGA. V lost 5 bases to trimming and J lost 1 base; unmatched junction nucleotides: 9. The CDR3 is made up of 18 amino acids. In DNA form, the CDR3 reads TGTGCCAGCAGCCCACTAGCGGGGGGGCTTAGACGCACAGATACGCAGTATTTT. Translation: CASSPLAGGLRRTDTQYF.